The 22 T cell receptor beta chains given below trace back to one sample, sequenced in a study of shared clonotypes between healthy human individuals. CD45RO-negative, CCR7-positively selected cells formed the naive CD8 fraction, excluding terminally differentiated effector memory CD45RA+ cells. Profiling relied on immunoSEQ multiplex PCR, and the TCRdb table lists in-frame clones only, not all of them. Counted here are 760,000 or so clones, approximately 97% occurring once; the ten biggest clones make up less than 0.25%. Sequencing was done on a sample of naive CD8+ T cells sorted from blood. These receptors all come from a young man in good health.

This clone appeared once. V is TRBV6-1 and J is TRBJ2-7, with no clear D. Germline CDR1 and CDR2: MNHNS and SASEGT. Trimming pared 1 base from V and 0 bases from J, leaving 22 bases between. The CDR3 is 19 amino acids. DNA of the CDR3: TGTGCCAGCAGTGAAGAGACGGAGCCTGTTTTGCGGAGCTCCTACGAGCAGTACTTC. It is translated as CASSEETEPVLRSSYEQYF.

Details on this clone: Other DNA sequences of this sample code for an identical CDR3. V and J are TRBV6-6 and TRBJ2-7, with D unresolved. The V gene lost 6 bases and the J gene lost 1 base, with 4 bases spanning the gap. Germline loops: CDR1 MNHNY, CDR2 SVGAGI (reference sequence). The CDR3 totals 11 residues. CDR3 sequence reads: CASSPSYEQYF. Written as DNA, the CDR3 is TGTGCCAGCAGCCCGTCCTACGAGCAGTACTTC.

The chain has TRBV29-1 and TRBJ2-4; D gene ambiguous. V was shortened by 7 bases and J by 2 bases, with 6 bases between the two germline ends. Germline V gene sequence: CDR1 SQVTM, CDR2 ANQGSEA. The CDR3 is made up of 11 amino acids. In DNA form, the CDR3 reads TGCAGCGCCGCTTCCAAAAACATTCAGTACTTC. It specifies CSAASKNIQYF.

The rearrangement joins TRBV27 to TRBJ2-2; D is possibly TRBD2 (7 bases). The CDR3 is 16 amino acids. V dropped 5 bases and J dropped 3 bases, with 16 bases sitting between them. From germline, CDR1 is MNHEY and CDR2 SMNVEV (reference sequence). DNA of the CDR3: TGTGCCAGCAGTCCCATCGGGGGGCTGTACACCGGGGAGCTGTTTTTT. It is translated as CASSPIGGLYTGELFF.

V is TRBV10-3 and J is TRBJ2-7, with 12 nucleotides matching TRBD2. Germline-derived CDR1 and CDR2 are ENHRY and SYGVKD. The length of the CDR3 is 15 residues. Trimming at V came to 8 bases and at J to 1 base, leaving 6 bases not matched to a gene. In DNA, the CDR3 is TGTGCCATCCGAACCGGGACTAGCGGGTCCTACGAGCAGTACTTC. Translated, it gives CAIRTGTSGSYEQYF.

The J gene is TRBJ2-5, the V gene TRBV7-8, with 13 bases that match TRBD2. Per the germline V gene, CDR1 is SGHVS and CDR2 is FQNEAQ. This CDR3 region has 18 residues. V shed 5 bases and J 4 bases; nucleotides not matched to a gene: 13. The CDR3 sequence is CASSPLGTSGVAGETQYF. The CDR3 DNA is TGTGCCAGCAGCCCCCTCGGGACTAGCGGGGTGGCAGGAGAGACCCAGTACTTC.

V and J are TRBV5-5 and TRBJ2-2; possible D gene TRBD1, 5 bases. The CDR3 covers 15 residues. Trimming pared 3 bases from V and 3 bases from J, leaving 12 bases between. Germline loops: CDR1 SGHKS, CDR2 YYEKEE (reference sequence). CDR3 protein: CASSYRQPDTGELFF. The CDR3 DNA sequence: TGTGCCAGCAGCTATAGACAGCCTGACACCGGGGAGCTGTTTTTT.

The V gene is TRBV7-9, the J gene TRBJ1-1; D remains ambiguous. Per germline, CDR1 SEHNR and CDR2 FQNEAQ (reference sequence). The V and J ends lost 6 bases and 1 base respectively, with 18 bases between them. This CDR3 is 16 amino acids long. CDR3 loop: CASRPSRSGGNTEAFF. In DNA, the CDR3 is TGTGCCAGCAGACCTTCCCGCTCCGGCGGGAACACTGAAGCTTTCTTT.

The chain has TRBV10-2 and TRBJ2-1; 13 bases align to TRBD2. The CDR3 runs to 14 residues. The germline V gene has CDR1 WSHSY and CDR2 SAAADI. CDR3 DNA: TGCACGACAGCAACACTAGCGGGAGGGGATGAGCAGTTCTTC. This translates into CTTATLAGGDEQFF.

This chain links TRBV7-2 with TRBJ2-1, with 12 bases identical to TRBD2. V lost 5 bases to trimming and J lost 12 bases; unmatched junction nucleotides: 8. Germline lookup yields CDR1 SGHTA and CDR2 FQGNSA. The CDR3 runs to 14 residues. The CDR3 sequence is CASSRLAGEGLQFF. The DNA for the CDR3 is TGTGCCAGCAGCCGACTAGCGGGAGAAGGGCTGCAGTTCTTC.

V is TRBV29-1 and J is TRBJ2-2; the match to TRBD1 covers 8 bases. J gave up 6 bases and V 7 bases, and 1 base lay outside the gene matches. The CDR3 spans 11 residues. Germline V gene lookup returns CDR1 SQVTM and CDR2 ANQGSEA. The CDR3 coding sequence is TGCAGCGGGACAGGGTCCGGGGAGCTGTTTTTT. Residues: CSGTGSGELFF.

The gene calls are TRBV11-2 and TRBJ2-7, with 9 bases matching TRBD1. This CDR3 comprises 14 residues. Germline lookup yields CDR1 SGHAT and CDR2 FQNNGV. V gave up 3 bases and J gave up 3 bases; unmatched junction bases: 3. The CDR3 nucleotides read TGTGCCAGCAGCTTTCTGACAGGGGGCTACGAGCAGTACTTC. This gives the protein CASSFLTGGYEQYF.

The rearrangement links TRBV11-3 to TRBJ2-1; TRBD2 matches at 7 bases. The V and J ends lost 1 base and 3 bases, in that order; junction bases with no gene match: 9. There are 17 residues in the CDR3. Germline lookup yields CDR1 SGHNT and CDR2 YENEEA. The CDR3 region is CASSLARGLEGYNEQFF. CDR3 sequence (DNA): TGTGCCAGCAGCTTAGCGCGGGGGTTAGAGGGCTACAATGAGCAGTTCTTC.

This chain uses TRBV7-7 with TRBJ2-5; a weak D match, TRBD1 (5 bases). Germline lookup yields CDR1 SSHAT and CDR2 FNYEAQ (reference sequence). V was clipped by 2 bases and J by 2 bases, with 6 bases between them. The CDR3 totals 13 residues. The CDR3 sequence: CASSLRQQETQYF. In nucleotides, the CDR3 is TGTGCCAGCAGCTTAAGACAGCAAGAGACCCAGTACTTC.

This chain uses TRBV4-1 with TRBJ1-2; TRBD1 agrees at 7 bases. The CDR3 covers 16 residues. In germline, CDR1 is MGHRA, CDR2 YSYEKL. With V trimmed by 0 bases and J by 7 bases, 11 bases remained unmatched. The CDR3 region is CASSQDGSPGTVGYTF. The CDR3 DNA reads TGCGCCAGCAGCCAAGATGGTTCACCAGGGACAGTTGGCTACACCTTC.

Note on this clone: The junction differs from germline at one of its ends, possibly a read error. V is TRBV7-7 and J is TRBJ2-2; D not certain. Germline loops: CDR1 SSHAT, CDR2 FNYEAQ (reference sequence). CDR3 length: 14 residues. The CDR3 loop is CASSTSPNTGELFF. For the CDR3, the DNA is TGTGCCAGCAGCACCTCCCCGAATACCGGGGAGCTGTTTTTT.

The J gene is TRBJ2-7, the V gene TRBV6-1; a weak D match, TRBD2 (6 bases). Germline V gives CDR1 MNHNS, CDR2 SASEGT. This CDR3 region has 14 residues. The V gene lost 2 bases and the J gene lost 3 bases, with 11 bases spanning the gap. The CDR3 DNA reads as TGTGCCAGCAGTGAATTAGGGACTTTCTACGAGCAGTACTTC. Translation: CASSELGTFYEQYF.

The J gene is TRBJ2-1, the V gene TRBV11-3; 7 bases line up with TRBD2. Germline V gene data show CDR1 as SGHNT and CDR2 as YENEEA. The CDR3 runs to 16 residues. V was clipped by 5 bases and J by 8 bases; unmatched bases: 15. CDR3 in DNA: TGTGCCAGCAGCCCCTCAAAGTCGGGGAGGGGACATGAGCAGTTCTTC. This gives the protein CASSPSKSGRGHEQFF.

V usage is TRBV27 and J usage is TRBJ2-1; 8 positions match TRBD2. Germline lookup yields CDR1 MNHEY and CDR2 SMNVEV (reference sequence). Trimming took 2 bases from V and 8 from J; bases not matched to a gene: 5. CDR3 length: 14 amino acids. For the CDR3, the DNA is TGTGCCAGCAGTTTAGGCCAAGCGGGGGATGAGCAGTTCTTC. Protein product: CASSLGQAGDEQFF.

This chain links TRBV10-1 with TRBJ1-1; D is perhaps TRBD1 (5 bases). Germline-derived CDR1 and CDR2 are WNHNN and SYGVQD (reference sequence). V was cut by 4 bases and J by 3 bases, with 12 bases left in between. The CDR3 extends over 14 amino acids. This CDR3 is CASSAGGLYTEAFF. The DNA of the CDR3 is TGCGCCAGCAGTGCGGGGGGATTGTACACTGAAGCTTTCTTT.

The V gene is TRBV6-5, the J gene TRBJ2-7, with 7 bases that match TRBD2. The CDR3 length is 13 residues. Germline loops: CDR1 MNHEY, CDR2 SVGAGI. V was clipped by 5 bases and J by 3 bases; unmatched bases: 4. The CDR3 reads CASSERGGYEQYF. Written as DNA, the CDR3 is TGTGCCAGCAGTGAGCGGGGAGGCTACGAGCAGTACTTC.

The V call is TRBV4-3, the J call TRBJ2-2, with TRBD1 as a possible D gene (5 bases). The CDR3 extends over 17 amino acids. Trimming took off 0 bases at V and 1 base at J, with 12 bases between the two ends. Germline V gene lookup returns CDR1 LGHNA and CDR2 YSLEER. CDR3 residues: CASSQDSSGRNTGELFF. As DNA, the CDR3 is TGCGCCAGCAGCCAAGATAGTTCAGGGCGGAACACCGGGGAGCTGTTTTTT.